This T cell receptor (beta chain) was captured by sequencing in a study of T-cell memory formation after mild COVID-19. Study findings and constraints: The study found contracting CD4+ clones mainly in CM and EM and contracting CD8+ clones in EMRA.

In its sample, this clonotype was seen many times. Its antigen is currently unknown. Using its own MiXCR run on the 5' RACE reads, TCRdb lists one record per CDR3 protein. The table includes about 210,000 distinct CDR3 sequences, roughly a tenth detected once. This CDR3 has 14 residues. Germline CDR1 is SGHTA and CDR2 is FQGNSA. The V end was cut by 1 base, the J end by 6 bases, with 12 bases between. The specimen sequenced was PBMCs or a T cell subset sorted from them (not recorded which). V gene TRBV7-2 combines with J gene TRBJ1-2, with a tentative D call TRBD1 (6 bases). The source is a man aged 18 to 30 who had mild COVID-19 (a few samples of this study predate the infection). Cell type and time point are not known. The CDR3 DNA reads as TGTGCCAGCAGCTTAGATTGGGGGGCTCATGGCTACACCTTC. It translates to CASSLDWGAHGYTF.